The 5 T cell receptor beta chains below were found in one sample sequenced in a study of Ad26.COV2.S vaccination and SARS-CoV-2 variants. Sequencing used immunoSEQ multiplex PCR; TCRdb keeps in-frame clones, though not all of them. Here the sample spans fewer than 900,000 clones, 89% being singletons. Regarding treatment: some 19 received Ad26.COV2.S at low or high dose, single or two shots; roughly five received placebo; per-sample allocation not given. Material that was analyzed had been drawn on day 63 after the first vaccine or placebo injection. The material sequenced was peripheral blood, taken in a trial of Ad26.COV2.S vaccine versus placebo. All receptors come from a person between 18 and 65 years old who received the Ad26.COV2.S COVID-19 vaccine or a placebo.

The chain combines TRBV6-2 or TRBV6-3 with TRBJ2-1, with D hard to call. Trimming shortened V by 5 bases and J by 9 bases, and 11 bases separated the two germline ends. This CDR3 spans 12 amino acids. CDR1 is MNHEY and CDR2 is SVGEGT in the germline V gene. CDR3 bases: TGTGCCAGCAGTGTTCTGAGGAGTGAGCAGTTCTTC. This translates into CASSVLRSEQFF.

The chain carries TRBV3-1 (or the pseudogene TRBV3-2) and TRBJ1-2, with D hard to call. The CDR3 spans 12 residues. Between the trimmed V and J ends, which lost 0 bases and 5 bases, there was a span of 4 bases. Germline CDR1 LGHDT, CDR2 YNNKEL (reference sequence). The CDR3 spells CASSQDLYGYTF. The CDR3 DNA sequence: TGTGCCAGCAGCCAAGACCTTTATGGCTACACCTTC.

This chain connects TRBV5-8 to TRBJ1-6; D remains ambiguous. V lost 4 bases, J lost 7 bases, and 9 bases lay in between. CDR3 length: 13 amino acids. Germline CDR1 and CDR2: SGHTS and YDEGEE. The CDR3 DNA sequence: TGTGCCAGCAGCCCCGGAGGAAATTCACCCCTCCACTTT. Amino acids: CASSPGGNSPLHF.

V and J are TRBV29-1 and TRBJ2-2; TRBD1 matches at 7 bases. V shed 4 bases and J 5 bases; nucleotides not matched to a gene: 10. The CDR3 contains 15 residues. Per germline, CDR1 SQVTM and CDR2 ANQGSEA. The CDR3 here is CSVVVGNRGTGELFF. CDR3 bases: TGCAGCGTTGTTGTCGGAAACAGGGGAACCGGGGAGCTGTTTTTT.

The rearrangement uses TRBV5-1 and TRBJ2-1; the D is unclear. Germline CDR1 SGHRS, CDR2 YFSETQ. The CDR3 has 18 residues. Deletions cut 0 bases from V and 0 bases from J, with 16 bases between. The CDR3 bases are TGCGCCAGCAGCTTGGCCCCGGACGCCACGAGCTCCTACAATGAGCAGTTCTTC. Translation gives CASSLAPDATSSYNEQFF.